The clone carrying this T cell receptor beta chain showed up many times. Its antigen is still unknown. The authors used Ficoll-Paque density gradient centrifugation to separate PBMCs. The input was approximately 9.3 ml of fresh peripheral blood. The V gene's germline CDR1 is SQVTM and CDR2 ANQGSEA. CDR3 size: 13 residues. V was clipped by 4 bases and J by 1 base; unmatched bases: 2. The sample belongs to a study of Graves' ophthalmopathy and Graves' hyperthyroidism. The study amplified TCR beta CDR3 regions using RNA transcripts. Following a first-round RT-PCR that used HTBI primers, a second-round multiplex PCR was carried out. One entry per CDR3 protein results from TCRdb running MiXCR on the multiplex PCR reads. The sample carries a few hundred thousand distinct CDR3 sequences, under 20% recorded once. Notes on the study in general: Ophthalmopathy and stable hyperthyroidism were discriminated by a 13-signature model, with about 90% sensitivity and 80% to 84% specificity.

The V call is TRBV29-1, the J call TRBJ2-7; 9 nucleotides agree with TRBD1. The sample was peripheral blood. This clonotype was obtained from an adult man with Graves' ophthalmopathy. In DNA form, the CDR3 reads TGCAGCGTTGTCGGGACAGGGTCCTACGAGCAGTACTTC. This codes for CSVVGTGSYEQYF.